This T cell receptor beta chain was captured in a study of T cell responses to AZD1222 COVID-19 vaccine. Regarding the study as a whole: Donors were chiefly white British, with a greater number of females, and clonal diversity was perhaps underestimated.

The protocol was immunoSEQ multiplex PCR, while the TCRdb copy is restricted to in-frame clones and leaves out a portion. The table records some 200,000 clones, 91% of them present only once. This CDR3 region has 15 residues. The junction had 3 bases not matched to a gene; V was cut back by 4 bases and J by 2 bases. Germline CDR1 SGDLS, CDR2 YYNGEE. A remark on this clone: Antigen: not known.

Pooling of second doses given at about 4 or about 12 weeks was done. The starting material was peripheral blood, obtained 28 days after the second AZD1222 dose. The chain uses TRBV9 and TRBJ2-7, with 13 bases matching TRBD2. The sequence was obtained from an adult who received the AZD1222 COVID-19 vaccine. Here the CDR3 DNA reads TGTGCCAGCAGCCAGGGACTAGCGGGACCCTACGAGCAGTACTTC. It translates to CASSQGLAGPYEQYF.